The T cell receptor beta chain described here comes from a study of T cell repertoires in cytomegalovirus infection. Broader study findings: In two of eight donors, the top clonotype was HLA-C-restricted CMV-specific.

One entry per CDR3 protein, called by TCRdb with MiXCR from the reads. This table has about 600,000 distinct CDR3 sequences, roughly a quarter appearing once. Germline V gene sequence: CDR1 MNHEY, CDR2 SMNVEV (reference sequence). This CDR3 is built from 13 residues. V was shortened by 5 bases and J by 5 bases, with 10 bases between the two germline ends. Ten or more counts support this clonotype. Its specificity is not known. This chain uses TRBV27 with TRBJ2-1; D ambiguous. The sample consisted of CD8+ T cells from PBMCs. This TCR was recovered from a human donor in good health (CMV status not recorded). Some clones in this sample may be carry-over from other donors' samples. The CDR3 DNA is TGTGCCAGCAGTGGCGATACCGACAATGAGCAGTTCTTC. Translating it yields CASSGDTDNEQFF.